These 16 T cell receptor beta chains were sequenced from one sample in a study of cytomegalovirus exposure and HLA in healthy donors. The PCR made use of 60 Vbeta and 13 Jbeta primers. Repertoires were generated with immunoSEQ multiplex PCR, while TCRdb's copy carries only in-frame clones and drops some. The sample gives some 150,000 clones, roughly 88% of which show up once; under 2% is in the top ten. The sequenced sample consisted of PBMCs. These receptors originate from a woman between 18 and 29 years old in good health and CMV-seronegative.

The rearrangement uses TRBV28 and TRBJ1-2, with TRBD1 identical over 7 bases. CDR3 length: 13 amino acids. V lost 2 bases and J lost 5; bases outside the gene matches: 2. Germline CDR1 is MDHEN and CDR2 is SYDVKM. The CDR3 coding sequence is TGTGCCAGCAGTTTAGGGACAGCATATGGCTACACCTTC. It yields the protein CASSLGTAYGYTF.

This chain uses TRBV5-1 with TRBJ2-4; possible D gene TRBD2, 5 bases. Germline loops: CDR1 SGHRS, CDR2 YFSETQ. Trimming shortened V by 4 bases and J by 2 bases, and 16 bases separated the two germline ends. This CDR3 region has 16 residues. The CDR3 loop is CASSPGPGGTKNIQYF. Here the CDR3 DNA reads TGCGCCAGCAGCCCCGGCCCAGGAGGAACCAAAAACATTCAGTACTTC.

The gene calls are TRBV9 and TRBJ2-1; D is perhaps TRBD2 (7 bases). This CDR3 spans 16 amino acids. Trimming removed 0 bases at V and 2 bases at J, with 12 bases between. Germline V CDR1 and CDR2: SGDLS, YYNGEE. CDR3 nucleotides: TGTGCCAGCAGCGTAGAAGGGGGGGGACCCTACAATGAGCAGTTCTTC. Its protein product is CASSVEGGGPYNEQFF.

The CDR3 nucleotides read TGTGCCAGCAGTGGGTGGACAGGGAAGTACCGTGAAAAACTGTTTTTT. It codes for CASSGWTGKYREKLFF. The chain uses TRBV25-1 and TRBJ1-4; TRBD1 matches at 8 bases. The CDR3 is made up of 16 amino acids. J gave up 7 bases and V 4 bases, and 11 bases lay outside the gene matches. Looked up from germline, CDR1 is MGHDK and CDR2 is SYGVNS.

The chain joins TRBV9 to TRBJ1-2; weak D call: TRBD1 (6 bases). Germline-derived CDR1 and CDR2 are SGDLS and YYNGEE. The CDR3 is 15 residues long. V lost 4 bases and J 3 bases, leaving 16 bases between the germline ends. The chain's CDR3 is CASSPQGPGHYGYTF. The CDR3 DNA follows: TGTGCCAGCAGCCCACAGGGACCCGGACACTATGGCTACACCTTC.

The rearrangement joins TRBV6-1 to TRBJ2-7; D is possibly TRBD1 (6 bases). The V end lost 10 bases, the J end lost 3 bases, and 13 bases lay between the germline ends. Germline V CDR1 and CDR2: MNHNS, SASEGT. This CDR3 contains 12 residues. CDR3 in amino acids: CATRDNHYEQYF. In DNA form, the CDR3 reads TGTGCCACACGGGACAATCACTACGAGCAGTACTTC.

V gene TRBV7-9 combines with J gene TRBJ1-1; D is unresolved. The germline V and J ends were trimmed by 1 base and 0 bases, with 6 bases remaining between them. The CDR3 extends over 14 amino acids. Germline V gene sequence: CDR1 SEHNR, CDR2 FQNEAQ (reference sequence). In DNA, the CDR3 is TGTGCCAGCAGCTTAGATACTTTGAACACTGAAGCTTTCTTT. Translated, it gives CASSLDTLNTEAFF.

This chain uses TRBV9 with TRBJ2-7; 9 bases align to TRBD1. Germline CDR1 and CDR2: SGDLS and YYNGEE. Trimming took 0 bases from V and 0 from J; bases not matched to a gene: 10. The CDR3 consists of 18 residues. The CDR3 is CASSVAPFGTGSSYEQYF. The CDR3 DNA reads as TGTGCCAGCAGCGTAGCTCCGTTTGGGACAGGGAGCTCCTACGAGCAGTACTTC.

The genes are TRBV7-9 and TRBJ2-5; D might be TRBD2 (5 bases). Germline-derived CDR1 and CDR2 are SEHNR and FQNEAQ (reference sequence). Trimming removed 5 bases at V and 0 bases at J, with 10 bases between. There are 14 residues in the CDR3. The CDR3 loop is CASSHSGNQETQYF. The CDR3 nucleotides read TGTGCCAGCAGCCACTCCGGGAACCAAGAGACCCAGTACTTC. The whole variable domain, remainder taken from reference TRBV7-9 and TRBJ2-5, is DTGVSQNPRHKITKRGQNVTFRCDPISEHNRLYWYRQTLGQGPEFLTYFQNEAQLEKSRLLSDRFSAERPKGSFSTLEIQRTEQGDSAMYLCASSHSGNQETQYFGPGTRLLVL.

The chain couples TRBV7-9 to TRBJ2-2; tentatively, D is TRBD1 (6 bases). The CDR3 spans 13 residues. CDR1 is SEHNR, CDR2 FQNEAQ, per germline (reference sequence). V lost 7 bases, J lost 4 bases, and 10 bases lay in between. The CDR3 DNA reads as TGTGCCAGCACAAGGGGGAGCACCGGGGAGCTGTTTTTT. It translates to CASTRGSTGELFF.

The genes are TRBV19 and TRBJ1-2; unclear D gene. This CDR3 comprises 17 residues. The germline CDR1 and CDR2 sequences are LNHDA and SQIVND (reference sequence). Trimming removed 8 bases from V and 6 bases from J, with 28 bases in between. This chain's CDR3 is CASHPKLSTAGGDGYTF. The DNA of the CDR3 is TGTGCCAGTCATCCTAAGCTCTCGACCGCCGGCGGGGATGGCTACACCTTC.

The chain couples TRBV6-6 to TRBJ2-2, with TRBD1 identical over 12 bases. The CDR3 is 15 amino acids. V was clipped by 6 bases and J by 4 bases; unmatched bases: 3. Per germline, CDR1 MNHNY and CDR2 SVGAGI (reference sequence). For the CDR3, the DNA is TGTGCCAGCAGGGGGACAGGGGGCATCACCGGGGAGCTGTTTTTT. Amino acid sequence: CASRGTGGITGELFF.

The rearrangement joins TRBV13 to TRBJ1-2; D call uncertain. Germline lookup yields CDR1 PRHDT and CDR2 FYEKMQ (reference sequence). V dropped 6 bases and J dropped 10 bases, with 12 bases sitting between them. The CDR3 runs 11 residues. In DNA, the CDR3 is TGTGCCAGCAGTCAAGCCCCCCCCTACACCTTC. Its protein is CASSQAPPYTF.

Of note for this clone: One junction end does not reproduce the germline sequence, and a read error may be involved. The chain employs TRBV2 and TRBJ2-6, with D maybe TRBD1 (5 bases). In germline, CDR1 is SNHLY, CDR2 FYNNEI. The CDR3 has 14 amino acids. The CDR3 loop is CASKGSSGANGLTF. As DNA, the CDR3 is TGTGCCAGCAAAGGGTCCTCTGGGGCCAACGGCCTGACTTTC. The complete variable domain, with remaining parts taken from reference TRBV2 and TRBJ2-6, reads EPEVTQTPSHQVTQMGQEVILRCVPISNHLYFYWYRQILGQKVEFLVSFYNNEISEKSEIFDDQFSVERPDGSNFTLKIRSTKLEDSAMYFCASKGSSGANGLTFGAGSRLTVL.

The chain has TRBV11-3 and TRBJ1-1; D not certain. V gave up 10 bases and J gave up 1 base, with 13 bases separating them. Germline CDR1 and CDR2: SGHNT and YENEEA. The CDR3 is 13 amino acids. Here the CDR3 reads CAIQRQENTEAFF. CDR3 bases: TGTGCCATCCAACGGCAGGAGAACACTGAAGCTTTCTTT.

The chain carries TRBV30 and TRBJ1-5; D is unresolved. This CDR3 region has 13 residues. Germline assignment: CDR1 GTSNPN and CDR2 SVGIG (reference sequence). V lost 0 bases to trimming and J lost 3 bases, with 6 bases between them. The CDR3: CAWSVSNNQPQHF. In DNA form, the CDR3 reads TGTGCCTGGAGTGTATCAAACAATCAGCCCCAGCATTTT.